The subject of this entry is one TCR beta chain. This record belongs to a study of blood T cell repertoires in COVID-19. Each participant's cohort was designated according to participant-reported clinical history. Per the original data handling: Nucleated cell number was recorded as an estimate derived from reference gene primer amplification. Generated by immunoSEQ multiplex PCR, the TCRdb table keeps only in-frame clones and is missing some. V and J calls and clone size come straight from that table; D and trimming were deduced from the DNA. The sample has under 300,000 clones, roughly 93% seen once. This CDR3 has 15 amino acids. The germline gives CDR1 SGHDT, CDR2 YYEEEE. The junction had 9 bases not matched to a gene; V was cut back by 3 bases and J by 5 bases.

This TCR was sampled from a woman aged 40 to 55 with acute COVID-19. The sequenced sample was PBMCs or T cells enriched from blood (not recorded which). The J gene is TRBJ2-7, the V gene TRBV5-6, with 9 bases fitting TRBD1. CDR3 bases: TGTGCCAGCAGCTCAACGGGACAGGGCTTCCACGAGCAGTACTTC. Encoded protein: CASSSTGQGFHEQYF.